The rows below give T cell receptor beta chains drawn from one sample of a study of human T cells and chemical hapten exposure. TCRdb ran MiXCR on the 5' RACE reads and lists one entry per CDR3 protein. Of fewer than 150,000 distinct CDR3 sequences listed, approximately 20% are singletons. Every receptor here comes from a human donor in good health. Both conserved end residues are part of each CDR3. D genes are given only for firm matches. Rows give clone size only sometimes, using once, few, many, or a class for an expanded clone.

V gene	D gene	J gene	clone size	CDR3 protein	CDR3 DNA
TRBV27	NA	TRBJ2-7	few	CASSLTTGTGEQYF	TGTGCCAGCAGTTTAACCACAGGGACGGGCGAGCAGTACTTC
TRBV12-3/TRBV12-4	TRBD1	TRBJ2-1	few	CASSRGTGSYNEQFF	TGTGCCAGCAGCCGCGGGACAGGAAGTTACAATGAGCAGTTCTTC
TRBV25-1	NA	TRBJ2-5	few	CASSQRGIQETQYF	TGTGCCAGCAGTCAAAGGGGAATTCAAGAGACCCAGTACTTC
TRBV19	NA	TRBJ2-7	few	CASTLGGSRSSYEQYF	TGTGCCAGTACCCTGGGGGGCAGCCGGAGCTCCTACGAGCAGTACTTC
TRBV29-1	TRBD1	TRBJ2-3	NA	CSVEDTGQGTDTQYF	TGCAGCGTTGAAGATACGGGACAGGGCACAGATACGCAGTATTTT
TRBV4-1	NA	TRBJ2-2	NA	CASSQVNRAAESPNTGELFF	TGCGCCAGCAGCCAAGTCAATAGGGCAGCAGAGAGTCCGAACACCGGGGAGCTGTTTTTT
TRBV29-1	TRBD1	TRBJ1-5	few	CSATEGQSNQPQHF	TGCAGCGCCACCGAGGGACAGAGCAATCAGCCCCAGCATTTT
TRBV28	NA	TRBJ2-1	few	CASSFSAPLYNEQFF	TGTGCCAGCAGTTTCTCCGCCCCTCTCTACAATGAGCAGTTCTTC
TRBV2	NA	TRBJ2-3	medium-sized	CASIRGNPSTDTQYF	TGTGCCAGCATTCGGGGCAACCCTAGCACAGATACGCAGTATTTT
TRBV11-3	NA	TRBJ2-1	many	CASSLDLRSYNEQFF	TGTGCCAGCAGCTTAGATCTACGCTCCTACAATGAGCAGTTCTTC
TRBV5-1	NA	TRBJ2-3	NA	CASSLSGPDTQYF	TGCGCCAGCAGCTTGAGCGGACCAGATACGCAGTATTTT
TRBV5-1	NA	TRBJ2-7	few	CASSGGPVEYF	TGCGCCAGCAGCGGGGGGCCGGTGGAGTACTTC
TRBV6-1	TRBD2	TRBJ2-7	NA	CASSVLAGPYEQYF	TGTGCCAGCAGTGTACTAGCGGGACCCTACGAGCAGTACTTC
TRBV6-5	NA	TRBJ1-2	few	CASSYFGGTGYGYTF	TGTGCCAGCAGTTACTTTGGAGGGACGGGATATGGCTACACCTTC
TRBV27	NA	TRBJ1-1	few	CASSAYTGRTEAFF	TGTGCCAGCAGTGCCTATACAGGGAGAACTGAAGCTTTCTTT
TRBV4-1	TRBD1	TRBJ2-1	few	CASSQPRTGTVNEQFF	TGCGCCAGCAGCCAACCCAGAACCGGGACAGTAAATGAGCAGTTCTTC
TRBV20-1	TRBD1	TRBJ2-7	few	CSAYSGTGKANEQYF	TGCAGTGCCTATTCCGGGACAGGGAAGGCCAACGAGCAGTACTTC
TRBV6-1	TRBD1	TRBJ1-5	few	CASSRTGVIQHF	TGTGCCAGCAGTCGGACAGGGGTTATCCAGCATTTT
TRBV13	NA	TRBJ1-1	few	CASRYIGHLGFGLEAFF	TGTGCCAGCAGATACATCGGACATTTAGGCTTCGGCCTTGAAGCTTTCTTT
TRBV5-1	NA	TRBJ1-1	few	CASSLVEGVNTEAFF	TGCGCCAGCAGCTTGGTAGAAGGGGTGAACACTGAAGCTTTCTTT
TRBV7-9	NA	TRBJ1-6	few	CASSGGTPRNSPLHF	TGTGCCAGCAGCGGGGGAACGCCCCGTAATTCACCCCTCCACTTT
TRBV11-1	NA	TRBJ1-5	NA	CASSLSSGQPQHF	TGTGCCAGCAGCTTGTCCTCAGGGCAGCCCCAGCATTTT
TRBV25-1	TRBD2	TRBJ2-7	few	CASSEYREGTEQYF	TGTGCCAGCAGTGAATATAGGGAGGGTACCGAGCAGTACTTC
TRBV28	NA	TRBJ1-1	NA	CASSSPVGAPIEAFF	TGTGCCAGCAGCTCCCCCGTTGGTGCGCCTATTGAAGCTTTCTTT
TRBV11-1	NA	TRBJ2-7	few	CASSRSRNYEQYF	TGTGCCAGCAGTCGAAGCCGGAACTACGAGCAGTACTTC
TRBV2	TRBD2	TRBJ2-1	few	CASSERGEQFF	TGTGCCAGCAGCGAGCGGGGTGAGCAGTTCTTC
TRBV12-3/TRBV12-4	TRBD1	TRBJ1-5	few	CASSSGDRGGQPQHF	TGTGCCAGCAGTTCCGGGGACAGGGGCGGTCAGCCCCAGCATTTT
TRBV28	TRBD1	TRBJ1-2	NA	CASTAHGQGDYGYTF	TGTGCCAGCACCGCCCATGGACAGGGAGACTATGGCTACACCTTC
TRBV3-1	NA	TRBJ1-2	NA	CASSQVDTRYGYTF	TGTGCCAGCAGCCAAGTCGACACCCGTTATGGCTACACCTTC
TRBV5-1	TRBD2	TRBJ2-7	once	CASSLSGRPTYEQYF	TGCGCCAGCAGCTTGAGCGGGAGGCCGACCTACGAGCAGTACTTC
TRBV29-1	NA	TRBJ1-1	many	CSVEDGGLTEAFF	TGCAGCGTTGAAGATGGGGGTTTGACTGAAGCTTTCTTT
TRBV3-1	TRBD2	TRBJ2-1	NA	CASSPSSGTTNEQFF	TGTGCCAGCAGTCCTTCTAGCGGGACGACTAATGAGCAGTTCTTC
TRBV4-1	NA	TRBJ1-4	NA	CASSPPGRREKLFF	TGCGCCAGCAGCCCACCCGGAAGACGGGAAAAACTGTTTTTT
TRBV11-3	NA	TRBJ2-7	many	CASSPGQTYEQYF	TGTGCCAGCAGCCCAGGACAGACCTACGAGCAGTACTTC
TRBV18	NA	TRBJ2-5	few	CASSPTGTPGETQYF	TGTGCCAGCTCACCAACCGGGACCCCTGGAGAGACCCAGTACTTC
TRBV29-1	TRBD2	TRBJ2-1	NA	CSVGGNGRAREQFF	TGCAGCGTTGGTGGAAACGGGAGGGCGAGGGAGCAGTTCTTC
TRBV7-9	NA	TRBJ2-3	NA	CASSPELPADTQYF	TGTGCCAGCAGCCCTGAGTTGCCGGCAGATACGCAGTATTTT
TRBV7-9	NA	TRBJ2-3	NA	CASSLGSATDTQYF	TGTGCCAGCAGCTTAGGTAGCGCCACAGATACGCAGTATTTT